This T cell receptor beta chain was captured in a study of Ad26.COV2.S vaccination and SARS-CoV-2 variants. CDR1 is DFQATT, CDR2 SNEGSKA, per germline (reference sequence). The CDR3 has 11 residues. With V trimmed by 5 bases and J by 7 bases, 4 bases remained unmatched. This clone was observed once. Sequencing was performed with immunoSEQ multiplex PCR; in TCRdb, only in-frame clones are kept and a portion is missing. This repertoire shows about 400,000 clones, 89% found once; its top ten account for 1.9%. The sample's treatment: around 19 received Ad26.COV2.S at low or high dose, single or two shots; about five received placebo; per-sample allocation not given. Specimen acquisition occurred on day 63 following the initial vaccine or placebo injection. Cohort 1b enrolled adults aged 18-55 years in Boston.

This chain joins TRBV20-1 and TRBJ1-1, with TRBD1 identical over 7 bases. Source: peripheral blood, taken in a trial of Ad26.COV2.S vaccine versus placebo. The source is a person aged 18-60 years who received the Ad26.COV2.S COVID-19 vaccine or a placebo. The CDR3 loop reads CSARGQVEAFF. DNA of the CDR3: TGCAGTGCTCGCGGACAGGTTGAAGCTTTCTTT.